Listed below are T cell receptor beta chains from one sample, sequenced in a study of cytomegalovirus exposure and HLA in healthy donors. Only in-frame clones appear in the TCRdb table, and some are missing; sequencing was by immunoSEQ multiplex PCR. Of some 160,000 clones listed, around four fifths are singletons. Sequencing was performed on PBMCs. All receptors derive from a man aged 18 to 30 in good health and CMV-seronegative. Each CDR3 is given with its conserved first and last residue. Each record gives: D gene, V gene, CDR3 protein. The D gene is left open where the match is weak.

>-|TRBV29-1
CSAATDNYNEQFF
>-|TRBV30
CAWSPYTEAFF
>-|TRBV5-4
CASSSLGSEDTEAFF
>-|TRBV5-1
CASSFTAGQTYGYTF
>-|TRBV6-6
CASFGVAYNSPLHF
>TRBD1|TRBV5-1
CASSTGGVGTANYGYTF
>-|TRBV7-8
CASSYRDTSYEQYF
>TRBD2|TRBV6-4
CASSDRAGDYNEQFF
>TRBD1|TRBV5-5
CASSVDRAPYEQYF
>TRBD2|TRBV4-1
CASSPRFGSGRETQYF
>TRBD2|TRBV5-1
CASSPTSGLNEQFF
>-|TRBV15
CATSRDLEGAQPQHF
>-|TRBV10-3
CAISESVADYGYTF
>TRBD1|TRBV4-3
CASSQDGQGAYEQYF
>-|TRBV4-1
CASSRFSVPTSPGSYEQYF